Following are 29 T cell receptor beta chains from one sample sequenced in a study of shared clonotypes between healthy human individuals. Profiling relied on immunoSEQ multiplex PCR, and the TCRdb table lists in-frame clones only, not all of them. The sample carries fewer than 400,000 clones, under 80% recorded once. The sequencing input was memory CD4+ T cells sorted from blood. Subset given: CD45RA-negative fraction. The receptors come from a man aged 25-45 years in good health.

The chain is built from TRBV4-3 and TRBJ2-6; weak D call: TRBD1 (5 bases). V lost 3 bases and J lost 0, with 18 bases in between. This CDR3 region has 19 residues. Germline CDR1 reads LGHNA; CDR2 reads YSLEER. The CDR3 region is CASSHLLRFRVSGANVLTF. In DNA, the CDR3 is TGCGCCAGCAGCCATTTGCTTAGATTCAGGGTCTCTGGGGCCAACGTCCTGACTTTC.

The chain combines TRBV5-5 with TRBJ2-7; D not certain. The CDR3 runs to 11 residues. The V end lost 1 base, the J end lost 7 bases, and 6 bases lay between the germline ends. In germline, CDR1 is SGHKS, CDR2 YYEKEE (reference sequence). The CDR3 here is CASSLFEEQYF. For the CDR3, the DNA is TGTGCCAGCAGCTTGTTTGAGGAGCAGTACTTC.

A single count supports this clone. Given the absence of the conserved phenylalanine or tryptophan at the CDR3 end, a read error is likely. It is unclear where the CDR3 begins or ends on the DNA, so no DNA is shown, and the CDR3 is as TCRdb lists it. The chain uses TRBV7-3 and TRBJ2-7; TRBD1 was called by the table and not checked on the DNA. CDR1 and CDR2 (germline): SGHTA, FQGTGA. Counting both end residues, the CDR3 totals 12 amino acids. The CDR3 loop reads CASSCGAARLRL.

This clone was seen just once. The CDR3 spells CASSLFGDLYNEQFF. CDR3 DNA: TGTGCCAGCAGCTTATTTGGCGACCTCTACAATGAGCAGTTCTTC. V and J are TRBV7-2 and TRBJ2-1; D not certain. The CDR3 contains 15 residues. Germline V gives CDR1 SGHTA, CDR2 FQGNSA. V was clipped by 2 bases and J by 3 bases, with 11 bases between them.

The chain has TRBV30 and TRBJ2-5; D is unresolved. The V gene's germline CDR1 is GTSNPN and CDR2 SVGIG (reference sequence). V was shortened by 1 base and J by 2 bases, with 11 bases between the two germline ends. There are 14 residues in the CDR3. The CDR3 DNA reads TGTGCCTGGAGTGGTGGGGTACAACAAGAGACCCAGTACTTC. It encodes CAWSGGVQQETQYF. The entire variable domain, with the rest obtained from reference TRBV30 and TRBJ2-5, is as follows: SQTIHQWPATLVQPVGSPLSLECTVEGTSNPNLYWYRQAAGRGLQLLFYSVGIGQISSEVPQNLSASRPQDRQFILSSKKLLLSDSGFYLCAWSGGVQQETQYFGPGTRLLVL.

The CDR3, as DNA: TGCGCCAGCAGCACAAACAGACCCTCCTACAATGAGCAGTTCTTC. Amino acids: CASSTNRPSYNEQFF. V and J are TRBV5-1 and TRBJ2-1, with D hard to call. Germline loops: CDR1 SGHRS, CDR2 YFSETQ. The CDR3 sequence is 15 residues long. V gave up 4 bases and J gave up 0 bases, with 11 bases separating them. The full variable domain, rest sourced from reference TRBV5-1 and TRBJ2-1, is KAGVTQTPRYLIKTRGQQVTLSCSPISGHRSVSWYQQTPGQGLQFLFEYFSETQRNKGNFPGRFSGRQFSNSRSEMNVSTLELGDSALYLCASSTNRPSYNEQFFGPGTRLTVL.

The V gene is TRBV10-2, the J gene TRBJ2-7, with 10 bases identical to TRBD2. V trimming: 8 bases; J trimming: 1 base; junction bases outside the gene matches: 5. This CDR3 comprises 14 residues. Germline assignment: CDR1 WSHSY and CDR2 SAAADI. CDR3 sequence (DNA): TGCGCCAGCCGACTAGCGGGCTTATCCTACGAGCAGTACTTC. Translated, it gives CASRLAGLSYEQYF.

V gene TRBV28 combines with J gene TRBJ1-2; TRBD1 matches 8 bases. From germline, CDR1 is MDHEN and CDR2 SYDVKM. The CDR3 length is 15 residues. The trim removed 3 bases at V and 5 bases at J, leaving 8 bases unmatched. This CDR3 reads CASSLIGRGHYGYTF. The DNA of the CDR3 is TGTGCCAGCAGTTTGATCGGCAGGGGGCATTATGGCTACACCTTC.

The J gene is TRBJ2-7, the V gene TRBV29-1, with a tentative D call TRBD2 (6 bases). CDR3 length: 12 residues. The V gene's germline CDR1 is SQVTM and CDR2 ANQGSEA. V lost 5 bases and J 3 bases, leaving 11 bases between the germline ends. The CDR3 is CSVRDFDYEQYF. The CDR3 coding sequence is TGCAGCGTTCGGGACTTTGACTACGAGCAGTACTTC.

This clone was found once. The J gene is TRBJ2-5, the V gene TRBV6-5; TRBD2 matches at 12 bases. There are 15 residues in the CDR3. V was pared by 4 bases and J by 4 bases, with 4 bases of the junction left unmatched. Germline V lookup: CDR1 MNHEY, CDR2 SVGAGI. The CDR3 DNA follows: TGTGCCAGCAGTTCCCCGGGACTAGCGGGAGAGACCCAGTACTTC. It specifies CASSSPGLAGETQYF.

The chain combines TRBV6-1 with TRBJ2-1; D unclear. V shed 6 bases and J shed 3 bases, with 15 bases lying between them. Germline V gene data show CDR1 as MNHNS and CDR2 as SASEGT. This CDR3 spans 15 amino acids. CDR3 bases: TGTGCCAGCAGCGGATCGATGTCGGGCTACAATGAGCAGTTCTTC. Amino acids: CASSGSMSGYNEQFF.

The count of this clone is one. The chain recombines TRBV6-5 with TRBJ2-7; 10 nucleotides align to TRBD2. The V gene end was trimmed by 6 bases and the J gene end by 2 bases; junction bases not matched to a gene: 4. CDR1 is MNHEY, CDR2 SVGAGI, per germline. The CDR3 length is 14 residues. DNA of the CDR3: TGTGCCAGCAGACGGACTAGCGGAGCCTACGAGCAGTACTTC. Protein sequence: CASRRTSGAYEQYF.

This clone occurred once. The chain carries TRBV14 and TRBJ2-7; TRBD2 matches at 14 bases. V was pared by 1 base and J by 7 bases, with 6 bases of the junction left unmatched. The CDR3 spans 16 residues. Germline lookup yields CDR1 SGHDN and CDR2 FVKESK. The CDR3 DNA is TGTGCCAGCAGCCAAGCGGGACTAGCGGGAGTCGGGGAGCAGTACTTC. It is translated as CASSQAGLAGVGEQYF. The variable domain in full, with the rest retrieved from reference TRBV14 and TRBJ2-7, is EAGVTQFPSHSVIEKGQTVTLRCDPISGHDNLYWYRRVMGKEIKFLLHFVKESKQDESGMPNNRFLAERTGGTYSTLKVQPAELEDSGVYFCASSQAGLAGVGEQYFGPGTRLTVT.

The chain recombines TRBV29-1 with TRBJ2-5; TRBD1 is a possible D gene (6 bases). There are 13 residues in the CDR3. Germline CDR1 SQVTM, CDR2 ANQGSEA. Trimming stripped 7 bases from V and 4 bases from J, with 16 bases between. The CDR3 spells CSADLLGGETQYF. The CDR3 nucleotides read TGCAGCGCCGACCTGCTAGGGGGAGAGACCCAGTACTTC.

The CDR3: CASSHFGEGEQFF. The CDR3 region has the DNA TGTGCCAGCAGCCATTTTGGGGAGGGAGAGCAGTTCTTC. The V and J genes are TRBV11-3 and TRBJ2-1, with TRBD2 identical over 7 bases. Trimming cost V 5 bases and J 10 bases; bases outside gene matches: 8. Germline CDR1 SGHNT, CDR2 YENEEA. The CDR3 spans 13 residues.

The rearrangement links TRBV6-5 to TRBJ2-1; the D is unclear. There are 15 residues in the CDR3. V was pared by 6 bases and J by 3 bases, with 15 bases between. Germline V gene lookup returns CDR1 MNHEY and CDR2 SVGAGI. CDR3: CASRPSDLIYNEQFF. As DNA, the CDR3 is TGTGCCAGCAGGCCCTCGGACCTGATCTACAATGAGCAGTTCTTC.

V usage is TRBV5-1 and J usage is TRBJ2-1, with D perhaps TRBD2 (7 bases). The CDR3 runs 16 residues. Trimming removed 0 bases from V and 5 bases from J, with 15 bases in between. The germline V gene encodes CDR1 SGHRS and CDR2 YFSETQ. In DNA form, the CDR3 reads TGCGCCAGCAGCTTGGCCATGGGAGGGGGACACAATGAGCAGTTCTTC. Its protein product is CASSLAMGGGHNEQFF.

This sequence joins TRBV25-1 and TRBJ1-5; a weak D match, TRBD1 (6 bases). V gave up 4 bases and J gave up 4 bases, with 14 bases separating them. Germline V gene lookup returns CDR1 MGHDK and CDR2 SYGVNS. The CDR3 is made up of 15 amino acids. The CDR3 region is CASSVGEGGNQPQHF. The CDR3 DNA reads TGTGCCAGCAGTGTGGGAGAAGGGGGGAATCAGCCCCAGCATTTT.

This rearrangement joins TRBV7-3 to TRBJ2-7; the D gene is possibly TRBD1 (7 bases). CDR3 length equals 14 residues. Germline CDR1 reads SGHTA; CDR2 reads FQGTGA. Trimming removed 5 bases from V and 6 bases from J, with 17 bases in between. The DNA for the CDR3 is TGTGCCAGCAGCACGACAGGGCCGGAGGGCGAGCAGTACTTC. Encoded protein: CASSTTGPEGEQYF.

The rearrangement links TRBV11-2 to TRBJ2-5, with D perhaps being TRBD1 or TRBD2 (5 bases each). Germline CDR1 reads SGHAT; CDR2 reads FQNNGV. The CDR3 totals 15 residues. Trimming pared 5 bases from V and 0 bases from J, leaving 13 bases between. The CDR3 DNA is TGTGCCAGCAGCCACCGGGGACGGAACCAAGAGACCCAGTACTTC. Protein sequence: CASSHRGRNQETQYF.

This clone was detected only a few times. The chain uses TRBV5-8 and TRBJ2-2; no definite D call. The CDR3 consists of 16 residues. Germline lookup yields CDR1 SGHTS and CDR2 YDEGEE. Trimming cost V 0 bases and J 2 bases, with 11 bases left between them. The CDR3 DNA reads TGTGCCAGCAGCTTGGGGGCATCCCAAAACACCGGGGAGCTGTTTTTT. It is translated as CASSLGASQNTGELFF.

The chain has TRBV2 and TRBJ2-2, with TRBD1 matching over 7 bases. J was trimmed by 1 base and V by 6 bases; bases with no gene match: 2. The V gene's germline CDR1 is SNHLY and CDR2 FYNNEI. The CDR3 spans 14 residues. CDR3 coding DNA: TGTGCCAGCAGGGGACAGTTGAACACCGGGGAGCTGTTTTTT. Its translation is CASRGQLNTGELFF.

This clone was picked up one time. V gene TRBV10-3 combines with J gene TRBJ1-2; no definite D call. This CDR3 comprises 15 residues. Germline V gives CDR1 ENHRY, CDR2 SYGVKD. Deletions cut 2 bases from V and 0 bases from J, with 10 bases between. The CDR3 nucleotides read TGTGCCATCAGTGAGGCACGTACGACTAACTATGGCTACACCTTC. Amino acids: CAISEARTTNYGYTF.

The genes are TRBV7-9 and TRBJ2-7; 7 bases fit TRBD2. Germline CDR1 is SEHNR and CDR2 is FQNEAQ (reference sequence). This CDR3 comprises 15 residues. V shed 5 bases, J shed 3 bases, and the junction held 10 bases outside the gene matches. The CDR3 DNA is TGTGCCAGCAGCCTGGGGCGGGGGAACATCTACGAGCAGTACTTC. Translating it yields CASSLGRGNIYEQYF.

CDR3 DNA sequence: TGTGCCAGCAGCTTACTTGTTGGCACAGATACGCAGTATTTT. Translated: CASSLLVGTDTQYF. The chain employs TRBV5-5 and TRBJ2-3, with no clear D. CDR3 length: 14 residues. Trimming took 2 bases from V and 1 from J, leaving 8 bases between them. In germline, CDR1 is SGHKS, CDR2 YYEKEE (reference sequence).

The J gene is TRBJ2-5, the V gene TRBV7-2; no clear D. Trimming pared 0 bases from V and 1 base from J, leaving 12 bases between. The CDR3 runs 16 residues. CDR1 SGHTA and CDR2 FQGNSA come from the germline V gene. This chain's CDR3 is CASSLANSLGQETQYF. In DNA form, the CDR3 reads TGTGCCAGCAGCTTAGCGAACAGCTTAGGCCAAGAGACCCAGTACTTC.

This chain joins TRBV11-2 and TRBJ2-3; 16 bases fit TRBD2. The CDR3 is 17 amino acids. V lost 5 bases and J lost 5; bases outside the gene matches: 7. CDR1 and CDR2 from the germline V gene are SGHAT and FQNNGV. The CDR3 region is CASSGGTSGRARDTQYF. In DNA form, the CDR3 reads TGTGCCAGCAGCGGCGGGACTAGCGGGAGGGCCCGAGATACGCAGTATTTT.

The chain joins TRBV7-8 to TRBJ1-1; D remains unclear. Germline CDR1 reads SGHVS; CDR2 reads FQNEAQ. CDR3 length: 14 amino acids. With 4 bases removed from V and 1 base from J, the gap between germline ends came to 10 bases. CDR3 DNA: TGTGCCAGCAGCTCGGACCTTAGGAACACTGAAGCTTTCTTT. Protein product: CASSSDLRNTEAFF. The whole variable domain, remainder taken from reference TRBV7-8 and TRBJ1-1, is GAGVSQSPRYKVAKRGQDVALRCDPISGHVSLFWYQQALGQGPEFLTYFQNEAQLDKSGLPSDRFFAERPEGSVSTLKIQRTQQEDSAVYLCASSSDLRNTEAFFGQGTRLTVV.

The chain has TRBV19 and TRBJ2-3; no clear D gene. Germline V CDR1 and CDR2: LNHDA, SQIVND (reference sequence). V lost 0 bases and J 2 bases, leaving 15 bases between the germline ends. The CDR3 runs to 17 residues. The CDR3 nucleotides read TGTGCCAGTAGTATAGATCTTTATAGTTATCCCACAGATACGCAGTATTTT. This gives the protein CASSIDLYSYPTDTQYF.